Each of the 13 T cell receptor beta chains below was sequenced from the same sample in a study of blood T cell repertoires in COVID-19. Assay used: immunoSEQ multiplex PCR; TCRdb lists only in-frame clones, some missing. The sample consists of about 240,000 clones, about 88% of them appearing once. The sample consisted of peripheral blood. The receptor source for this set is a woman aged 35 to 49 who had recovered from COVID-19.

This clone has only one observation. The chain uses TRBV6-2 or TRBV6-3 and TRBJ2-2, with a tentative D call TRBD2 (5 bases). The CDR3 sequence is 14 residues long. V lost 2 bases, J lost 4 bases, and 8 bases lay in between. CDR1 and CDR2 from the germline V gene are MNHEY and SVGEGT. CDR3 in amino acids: CASSYLRGTGELFF. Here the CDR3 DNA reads TGTGCCAGCAGTTACCTCCGGGGCACCGGGGAGCTGTTTTTT.

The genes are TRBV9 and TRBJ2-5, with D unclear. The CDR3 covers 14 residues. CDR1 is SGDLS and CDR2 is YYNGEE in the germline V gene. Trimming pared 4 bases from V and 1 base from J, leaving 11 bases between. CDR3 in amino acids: CASSPSHAQETQYF. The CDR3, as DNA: TGTGCCAGCAGCCCATCACACGCCCAAGAGACCCAGTACTTC.

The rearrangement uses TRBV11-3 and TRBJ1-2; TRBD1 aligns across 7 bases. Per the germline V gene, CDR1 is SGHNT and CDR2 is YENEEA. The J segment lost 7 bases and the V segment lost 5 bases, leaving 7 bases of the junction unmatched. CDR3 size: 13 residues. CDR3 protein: CASSPQGTGGYTF. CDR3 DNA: TGTGCCAGCAGCCCACAGGGGACGGGTGGCTACACCTTC.

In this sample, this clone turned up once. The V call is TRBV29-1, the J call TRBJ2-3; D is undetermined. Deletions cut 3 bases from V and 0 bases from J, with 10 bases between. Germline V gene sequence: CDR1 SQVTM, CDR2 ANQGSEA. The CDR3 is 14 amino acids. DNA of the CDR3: TGCAGCGTTGAGTCCCGCAGGAGCACAGATACGCAGTATTTT. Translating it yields CSVESRRSTDTQYF.

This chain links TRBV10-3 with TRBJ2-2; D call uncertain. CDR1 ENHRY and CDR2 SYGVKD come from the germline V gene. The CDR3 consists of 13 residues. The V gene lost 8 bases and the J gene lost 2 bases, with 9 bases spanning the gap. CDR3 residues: CAILWSNTGELFF. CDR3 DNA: TGTGCCATCTTGTGGAGCAACACCGGGGAGCTGTTTTTT.

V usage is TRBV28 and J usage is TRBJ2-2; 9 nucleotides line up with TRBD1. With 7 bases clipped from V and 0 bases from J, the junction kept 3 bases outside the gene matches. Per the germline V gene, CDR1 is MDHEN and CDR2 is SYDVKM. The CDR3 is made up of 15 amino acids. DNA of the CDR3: TGTGCCAGCATCACAGGGGGCGCGAACACCGGGGAGCTGTTTTTT. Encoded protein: CASITGGANTGELFF.

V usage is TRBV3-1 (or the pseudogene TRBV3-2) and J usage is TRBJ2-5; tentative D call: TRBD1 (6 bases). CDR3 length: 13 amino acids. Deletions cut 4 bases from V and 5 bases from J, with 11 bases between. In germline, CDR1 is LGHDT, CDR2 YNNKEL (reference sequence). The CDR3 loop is CASSPGVLETQYF. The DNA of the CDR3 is TGTGCCAGCAGCCCAGGGGTGTTGGAGACCCAGTACTTC.

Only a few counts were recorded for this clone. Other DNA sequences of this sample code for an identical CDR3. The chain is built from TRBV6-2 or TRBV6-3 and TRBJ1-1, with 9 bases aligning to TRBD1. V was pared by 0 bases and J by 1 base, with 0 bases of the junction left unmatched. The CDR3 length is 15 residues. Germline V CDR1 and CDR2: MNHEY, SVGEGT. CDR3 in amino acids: CASSYSGQGNTEAFF. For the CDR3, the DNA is TGTGCCAGCAGTTACTCGGGACAGGGGAACACTGAAGCTTTCTTT.

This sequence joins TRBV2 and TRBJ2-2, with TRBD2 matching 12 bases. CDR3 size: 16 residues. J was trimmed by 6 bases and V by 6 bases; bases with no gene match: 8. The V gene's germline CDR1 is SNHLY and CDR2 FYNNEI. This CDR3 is CASSPPGLAGSGELFF. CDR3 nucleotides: TGTGCCAGCAGCCCCCCGGGACTAGCGGGTTCCGGGGAGCTGTTTTTT. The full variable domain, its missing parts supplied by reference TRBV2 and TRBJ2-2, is EPEVTQTPSHQVTQMGQEVILRCVPISNHLYFYWYRQILGQKVEFLVSFYNNEISEKSEIFDDQFSVERPDGSNFTLKIRSTKLEDSAMYFCASSPPGLAGSGELFFGEGSRLTVL.

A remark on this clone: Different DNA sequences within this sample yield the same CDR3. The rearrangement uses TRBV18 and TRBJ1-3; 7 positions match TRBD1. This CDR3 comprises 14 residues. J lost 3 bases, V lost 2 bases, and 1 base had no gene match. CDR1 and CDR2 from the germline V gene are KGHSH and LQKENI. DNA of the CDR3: TGTGCCAGCTCACCAAGGGACAGTGGAAACACCATATATTTT. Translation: CASSPRDSGNTIYF.

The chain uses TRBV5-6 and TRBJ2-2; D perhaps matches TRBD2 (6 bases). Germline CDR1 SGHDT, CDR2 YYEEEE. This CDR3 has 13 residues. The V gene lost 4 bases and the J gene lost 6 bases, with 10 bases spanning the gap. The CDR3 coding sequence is TGTGCCAGCAGCCCCAGGAGGGCCGGGGAGCTGTTTTTT. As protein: CASSPRRAGELFF.

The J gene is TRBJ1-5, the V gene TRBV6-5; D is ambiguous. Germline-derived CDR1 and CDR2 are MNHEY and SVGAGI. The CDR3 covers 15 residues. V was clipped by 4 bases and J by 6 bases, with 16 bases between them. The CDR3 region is CASSLGSLGIQPQHF. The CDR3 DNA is TGTGCCAGCAGTTTGGGGAGCTTGGGGATTCAGCCCCAGCATTTT.

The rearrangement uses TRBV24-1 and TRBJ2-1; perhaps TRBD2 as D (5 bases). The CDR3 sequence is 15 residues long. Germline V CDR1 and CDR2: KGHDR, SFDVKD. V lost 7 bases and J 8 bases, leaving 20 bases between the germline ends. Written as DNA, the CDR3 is TGTGCCACCAGCACAGAGAAAGGTCTGGGAGATGAGCAGTTCTTC. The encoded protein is CATSTEKGLGDEQFF.